This TCR beta chain was observed in a study of kidney transplant recipient with SARS-CoV-2 infection. TCRdb redid the calling of the reads with MiXCR, one entry per CDR3 protein. The sample holds 200,000 to 300,000 distinct CDR3 sequences; under 35% are singletons and the top ten take about 7%. The CDR3 is 17 residues long. Trimming took 5 bases from V and 4 from J, leaving 23 bases between them. Germline V gene lookup returns CDR1 MNHGY and CDR2 SVAAGI. This clonotype has ten or more counts. The source was a blood sample, collected at baseline and on roughly day 110 from a kidney transplant recipient. This receptor was obtained from a male patient in his 30s who had COVID-19 and was a kidney transplant recipient. Some T cells may originate from the graft donor. V is TRBV6-9 and J is TRBJ1-2; D not resolved. CDR3 nucleotides: TGTGCCAGCAGTATGCGATCGCCTTACGGAAAGACCTATGGCTACACCTTC. Its protein is CASSMRSPYGKTYGYTF.